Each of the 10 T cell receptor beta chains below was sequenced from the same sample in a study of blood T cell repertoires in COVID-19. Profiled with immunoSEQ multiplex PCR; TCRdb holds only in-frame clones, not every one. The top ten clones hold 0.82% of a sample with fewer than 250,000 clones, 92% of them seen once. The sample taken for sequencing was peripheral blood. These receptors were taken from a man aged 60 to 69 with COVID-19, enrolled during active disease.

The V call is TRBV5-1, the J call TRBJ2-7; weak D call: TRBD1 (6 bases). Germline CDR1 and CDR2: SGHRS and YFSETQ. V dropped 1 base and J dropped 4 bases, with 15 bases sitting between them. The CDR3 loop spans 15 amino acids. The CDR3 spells CASSLLTGHQYEQYF. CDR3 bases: TGCGCCAGCAGCTTGCTTACGGGACACCAATACGAGCAGTACTTC. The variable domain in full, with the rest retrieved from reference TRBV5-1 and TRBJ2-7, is KAGVTQTPRYLIKTRGQQVTLSCSPISGHRSVSWYQQTPGQGLQFLFEYFSETQRNKGNFPGRFSGRQFSNSRSEMNVSTLELGDSALYLCASSLLTGHQYEQYFGPGTRLTVT.

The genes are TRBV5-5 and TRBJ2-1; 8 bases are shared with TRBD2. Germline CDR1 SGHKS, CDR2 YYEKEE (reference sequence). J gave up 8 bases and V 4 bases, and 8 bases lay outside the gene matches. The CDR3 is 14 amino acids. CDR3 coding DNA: TGTGCCAGCAGCGCGGCGGGGGGCCAACATGAGCAGTTCTTC. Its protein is CASSAAGGQHEQFF.

CDR3 coding DNA: TGCGCCAGCAGCCAAACCAGGGTGGTCTATGGCTACACCTTC. Encoded protein: CASSQTRVVYGYTF. The chain carries TRBV4-1 and TRBJ1-2; D might be TRBD1 (5 bases). The CDR3 contains 14 residues. CDR1 and CDR2 (germline): MGHRA, YSYEKL. The V end lost 2 bases, the J end lost 4 bases, and 11 bases lay between the germline ends.

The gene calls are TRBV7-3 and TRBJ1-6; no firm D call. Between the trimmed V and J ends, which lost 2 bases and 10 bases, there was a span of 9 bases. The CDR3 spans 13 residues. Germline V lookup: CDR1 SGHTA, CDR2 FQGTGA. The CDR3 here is CASSLAAGSPLHF. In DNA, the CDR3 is TGTGCCAGCAGCTTAGCCGCAGGATCACCCCTCCACTTT.

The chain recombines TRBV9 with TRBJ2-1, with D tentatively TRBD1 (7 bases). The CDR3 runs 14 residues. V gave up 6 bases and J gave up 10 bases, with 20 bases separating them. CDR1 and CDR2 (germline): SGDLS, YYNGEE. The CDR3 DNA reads TGTGCCAGCACCCCAGGGGGGCTCACCGGCGAGCAGTTCTTC. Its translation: CASTPGGLTGEQFF.

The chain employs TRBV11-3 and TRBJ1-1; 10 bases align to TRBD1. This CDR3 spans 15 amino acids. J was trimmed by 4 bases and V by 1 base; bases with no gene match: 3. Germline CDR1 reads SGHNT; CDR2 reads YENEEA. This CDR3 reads CASSLAGTGVTEAFF. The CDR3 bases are TGTGCCAGCAGCTTAGCCGGGACAGGGGTCACTGAAGCTTTCTTT.

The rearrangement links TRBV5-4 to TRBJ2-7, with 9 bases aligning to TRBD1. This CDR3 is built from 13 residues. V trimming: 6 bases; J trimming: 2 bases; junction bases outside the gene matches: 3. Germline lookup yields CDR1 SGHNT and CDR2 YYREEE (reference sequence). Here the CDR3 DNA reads TGTGCCAGCAACAGGGACAGGGCCTACGAGCAGTACTTC. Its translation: CASNRDRAYEQYF. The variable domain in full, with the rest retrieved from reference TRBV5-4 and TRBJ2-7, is ETGVTQSPTHLIKTRGQQVTLRCSSQSGHNTVSWYQQALGQGPQFIFQYYREEENGRGNFPPRFSGLQFPNYSSELNVNALELDDSALYLCASNRDRAYEQYFGPGTRLTVT.

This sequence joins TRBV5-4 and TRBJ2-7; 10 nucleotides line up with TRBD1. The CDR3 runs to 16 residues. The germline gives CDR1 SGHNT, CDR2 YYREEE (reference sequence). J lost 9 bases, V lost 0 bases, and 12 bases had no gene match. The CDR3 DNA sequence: TGTGCCAGCAGCTTGGATAGAGGGGGGACAGGGGCGATGCAGTACTTC. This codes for CASSLDRGGTGAMQYF.

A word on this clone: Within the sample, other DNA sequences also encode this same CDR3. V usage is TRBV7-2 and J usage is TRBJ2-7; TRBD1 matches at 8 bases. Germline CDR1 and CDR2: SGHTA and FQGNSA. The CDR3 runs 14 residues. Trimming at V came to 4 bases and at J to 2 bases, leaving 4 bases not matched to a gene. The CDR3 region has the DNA TGTGCCAGCAGCTCGCTGGACAGGGCCTACGAGCAGTACTTC. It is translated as CASSSLDRAYEQYF.

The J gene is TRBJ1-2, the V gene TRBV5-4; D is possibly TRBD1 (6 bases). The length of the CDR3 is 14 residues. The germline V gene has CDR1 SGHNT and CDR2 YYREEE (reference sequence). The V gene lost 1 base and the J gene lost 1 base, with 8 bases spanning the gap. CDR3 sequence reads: CASSLLRGNYGYTF. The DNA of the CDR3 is TGTGCCAGCAGCTTGCTCAGGGGTAACTATGGCTACACCTTC.